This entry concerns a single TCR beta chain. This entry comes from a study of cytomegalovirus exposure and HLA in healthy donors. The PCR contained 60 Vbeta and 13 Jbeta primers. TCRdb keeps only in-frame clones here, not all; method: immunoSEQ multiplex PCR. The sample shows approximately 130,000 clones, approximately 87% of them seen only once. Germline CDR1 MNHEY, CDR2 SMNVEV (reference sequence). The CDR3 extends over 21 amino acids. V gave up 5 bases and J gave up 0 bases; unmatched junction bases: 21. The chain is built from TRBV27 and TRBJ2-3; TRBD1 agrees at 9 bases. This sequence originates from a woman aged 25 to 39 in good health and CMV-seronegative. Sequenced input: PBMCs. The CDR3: CASSPKLEPGQGPSSTDTQYF. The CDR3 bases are TGTGCCAGCAGTCCCAAACTCGAGCCGGGACAGGGTCCCTCTAGCACAGATACGCAGTATTTT.